This entry is about one T cell receptor (beta chain). CDR3 length: 14 amino acids. Looked up from germline, CDR1 is MNHEY and CDR2 is SVGAGI. V was clipped by 7 bases and J by 1 base, with 13 bases between them. Thawed PBMCs were FACS-sorted into unstimulated CD4+CD25+CD127- regulatory T cells, CD4+CD25- non-regulatory cells, CD4 and CD8 cells. This sample is part of a study of Tregs in tolerant kidney transplant recipients. Sequenced by immunoSEQ multiplex PCR; TCRdb stores in-frame clones only, minus some. Of over 60,000 clones detected, less than 98% appear once; the ten largest clones hold approximately 0.56%.

The specimen comprised CD4+ T cells from blood, sampled before the transplant. V gene TRBV6-5 combines with J gene TRBJ2-5, with D perhaps matching TRBD1 (5 bases). This receptor was obtained from a human donor who received a combined kidney and bone marrow transplant. In DNA, the CDR3 is TGTGCCAGCACCGATGACAGAACCCAAGAGACCCAGTACTTC. Protein: CASTDDRTQETQYF.